The source of this T cell receptor (beta chain) is a study of cytomegalovirus exposure and HLA in healthy donors. PCR was performed using 60 Vbeta and 13 Jbeta primers. Sequencing used immunoSEQ multiplex PCR; TCRdb keeps in-frame clones, though not all of them. Of about 140,000 clones detected, almost 80% appear once; the ten largest clones hold approximately 1%. Notes on the study in general: In vitro confirmation showed three CMV-associated chains to be CMV antigen specific.

Of note for this clone: Its antigen is as yet unknown.

The germline CDR1 and CDR2 sequences are LNHDA and SQIVND (reference sequence). The V and J ends lost 4 bases and 0 bases respectively, with 9 bases between them. The CDR3 is 15 amino acids. The chain employs TRBV19 and TRBJ1-4; weak D call: TRBD1 (5 bases). Input material: PBMCs. The origin of this receptor is a man aged 18 to 30 in good health and CMV-seronegative. CDR3 loop: CASSNGGATNEKLFF. The CDR3 DNA is TGTGCCAGTAGTAACGGGGGAGCAACTAATGAAAAACTGTTTTTT.